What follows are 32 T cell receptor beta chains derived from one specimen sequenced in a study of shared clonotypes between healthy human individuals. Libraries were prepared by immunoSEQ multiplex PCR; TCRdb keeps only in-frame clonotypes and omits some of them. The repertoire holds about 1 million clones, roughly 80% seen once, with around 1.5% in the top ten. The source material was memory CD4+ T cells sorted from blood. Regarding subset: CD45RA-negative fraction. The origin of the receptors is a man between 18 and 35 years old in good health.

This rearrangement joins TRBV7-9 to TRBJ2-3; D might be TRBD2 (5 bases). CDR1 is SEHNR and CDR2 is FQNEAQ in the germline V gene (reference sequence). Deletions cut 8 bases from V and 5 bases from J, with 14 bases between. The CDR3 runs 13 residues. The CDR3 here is CASLTPGVDTQYF. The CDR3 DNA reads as TGTGCCAGCCTCACCCCCGGGGTAGATACGCAGTATTTT.

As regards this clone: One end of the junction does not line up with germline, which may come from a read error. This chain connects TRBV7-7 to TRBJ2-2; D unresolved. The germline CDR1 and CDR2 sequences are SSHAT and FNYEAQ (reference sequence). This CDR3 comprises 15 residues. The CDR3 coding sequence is TGTGCTAGCAGCTTAACGGATACGAACACCGGGGAGCTGTTTTTT. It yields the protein CASSLTDTNTGELFF.

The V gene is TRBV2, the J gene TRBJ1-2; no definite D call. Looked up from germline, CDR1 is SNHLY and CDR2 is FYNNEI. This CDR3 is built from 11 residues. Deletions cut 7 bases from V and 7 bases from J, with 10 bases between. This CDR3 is CASNGRGGYTF. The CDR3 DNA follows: TGTGCCAGCAATGGGAGAGGTGGCTACACCTTC.

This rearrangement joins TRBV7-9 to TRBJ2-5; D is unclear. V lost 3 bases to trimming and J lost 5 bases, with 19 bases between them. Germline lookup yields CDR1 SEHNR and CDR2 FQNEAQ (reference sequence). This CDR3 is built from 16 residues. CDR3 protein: CASSLGRSPLGETQYF. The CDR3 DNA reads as TGTGCCAGCAGCTTGGGCCGATCACCCCTCGGGGAGACCCAGTACTTC.

The DNA for the CDR3 is TGTGCCAGCAGCTTGGTGGTAGGCTTGCAAGAGACCCAGTACTTC. Its translation is CASSLVVGLQETQYF. The chain is built from TRBV5-5 and TRBJ2-5; the D is unclear. Trimming pared 0 bases from V and 2 bases from J, leaving 11 bases between. Germline CDR1 SGHKS, CDR2 YYEKEE (reference sequence). The CDR3 totals 15 residues. The whole variable domain, remainder taken from reference TRBV5-5 and TRBJ2-5, is DAGVTQSPTHLIKTRGQQVTLRCSPISGHKSVSWYQQVLGQGPQFIFQYYEKEERGRGNFPDRFSARQFPNYSSELNVNALLLGDSALYLCASSLVVGLQETQYFGPGTRLLVL.

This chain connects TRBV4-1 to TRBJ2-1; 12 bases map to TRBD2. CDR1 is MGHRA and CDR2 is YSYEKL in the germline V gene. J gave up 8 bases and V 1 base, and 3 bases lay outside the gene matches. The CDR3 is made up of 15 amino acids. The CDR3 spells CASSQGLAGAHEQFF. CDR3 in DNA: TGCGCCAGCAGCCAAGGACTAGCGGGAGCTCATGAGCAGTTCTTC.

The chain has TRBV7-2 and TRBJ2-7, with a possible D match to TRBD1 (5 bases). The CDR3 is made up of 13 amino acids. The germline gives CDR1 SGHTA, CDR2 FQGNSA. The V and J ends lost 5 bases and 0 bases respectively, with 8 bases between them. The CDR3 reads CASSPGPSYEQYF. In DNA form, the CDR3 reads TGTGCCAGCAGCCCAGGGCCCTCCTACGAGCAGTACTTC.

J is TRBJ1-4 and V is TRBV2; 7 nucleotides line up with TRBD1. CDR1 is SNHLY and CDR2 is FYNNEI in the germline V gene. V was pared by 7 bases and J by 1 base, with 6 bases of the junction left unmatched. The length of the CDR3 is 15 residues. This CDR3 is CASTDREGTNEKLFF. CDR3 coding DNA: TGTGCCAGCACAGACAGGGAGGGAACTAATGAAAAACTGTTTTTT.

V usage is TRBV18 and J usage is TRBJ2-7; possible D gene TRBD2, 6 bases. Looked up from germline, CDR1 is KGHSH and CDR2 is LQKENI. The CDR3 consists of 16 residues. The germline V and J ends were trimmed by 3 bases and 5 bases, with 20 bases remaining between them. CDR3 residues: CASSPRGGPPRHEQYF. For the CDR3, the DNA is TGTGCCAGCTCACCCCGGGGAGGTCCCCCTCGGCACGAGCAGTACTTC.

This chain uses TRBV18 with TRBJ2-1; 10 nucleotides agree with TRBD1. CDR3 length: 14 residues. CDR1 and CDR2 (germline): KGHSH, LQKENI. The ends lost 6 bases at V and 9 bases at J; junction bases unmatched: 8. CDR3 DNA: TGTGCCAGCTCGCGGGACAGGGGTGGCGGTGAGCAGTTCTTC. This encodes CASSRDRGGGEQFF.

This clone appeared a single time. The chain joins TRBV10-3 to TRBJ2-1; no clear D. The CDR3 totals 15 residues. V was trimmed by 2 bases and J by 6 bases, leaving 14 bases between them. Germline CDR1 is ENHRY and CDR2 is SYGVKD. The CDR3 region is CAISETTPGRNEQFF. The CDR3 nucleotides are TGTGCCATCAGTGAGACTACACCCGGACGCAATGAGCAGTTCTTC.

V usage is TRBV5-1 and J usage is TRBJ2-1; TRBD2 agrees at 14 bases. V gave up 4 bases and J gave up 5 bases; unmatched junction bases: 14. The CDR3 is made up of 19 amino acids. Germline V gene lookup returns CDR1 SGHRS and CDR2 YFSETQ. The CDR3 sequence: CASSTLRLAGGPDNNEQFF. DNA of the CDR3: TGCGCCAGCAGCACCCTCCGACTAGCGGGAGGGCCCGATAACAATGAGCAGTTCTTC.

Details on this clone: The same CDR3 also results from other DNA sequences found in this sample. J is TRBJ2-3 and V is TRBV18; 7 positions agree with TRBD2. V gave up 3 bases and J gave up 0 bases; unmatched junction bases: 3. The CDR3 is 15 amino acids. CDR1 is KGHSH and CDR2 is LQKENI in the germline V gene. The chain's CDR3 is CASSPELASTDTQYF. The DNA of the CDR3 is TGTGCCAGCTCACCTGAACTAGCGAGCACAGATACGCAGTATTTT.

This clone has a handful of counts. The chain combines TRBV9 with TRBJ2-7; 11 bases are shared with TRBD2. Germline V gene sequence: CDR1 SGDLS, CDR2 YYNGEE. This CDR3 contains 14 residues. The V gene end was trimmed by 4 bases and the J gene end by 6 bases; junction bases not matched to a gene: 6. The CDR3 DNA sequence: TGTGCCAGCAGCCCAACTAGCGGGAGCGGCGAGCAGTACTTC. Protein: CASSPTSGSGEQYF.

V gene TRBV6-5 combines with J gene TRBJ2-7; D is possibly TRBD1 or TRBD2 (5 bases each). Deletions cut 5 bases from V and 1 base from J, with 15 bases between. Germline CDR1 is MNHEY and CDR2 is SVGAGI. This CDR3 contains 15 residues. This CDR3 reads CASSRSGTESYEQYF. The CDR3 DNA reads TGTGCCAGCAGTAGATCCGGGACGGAGTCCTACGAGCAGTACTTC.

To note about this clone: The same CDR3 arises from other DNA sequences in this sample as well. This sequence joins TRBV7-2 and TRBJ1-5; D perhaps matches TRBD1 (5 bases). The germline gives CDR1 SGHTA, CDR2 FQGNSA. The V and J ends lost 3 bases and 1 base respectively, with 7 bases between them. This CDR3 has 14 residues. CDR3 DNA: TGTGCCAGCAGCTTGGGACGGAGCAATCAGCCCCAGCATTTT. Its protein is CASSLGRSNQPQHF.

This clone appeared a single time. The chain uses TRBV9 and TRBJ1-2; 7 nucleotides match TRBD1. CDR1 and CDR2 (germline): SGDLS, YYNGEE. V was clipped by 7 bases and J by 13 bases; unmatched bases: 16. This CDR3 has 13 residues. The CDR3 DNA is TGTGCCAGCCGCTCCCTTTCCGACAGGGTGGCCACCTTC. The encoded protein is CASRSLSDRVATF. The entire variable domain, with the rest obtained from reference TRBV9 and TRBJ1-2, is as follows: DSGVTQTPKHLITATGQRVTLRCSPRSGDLSVYWYQQSLDQGLQFLIQYYNGEERAKGNILERFSAQQFPDLHSELNLSSLELGDSALYFCASRSLSDRVATFGSGTRLTVV.

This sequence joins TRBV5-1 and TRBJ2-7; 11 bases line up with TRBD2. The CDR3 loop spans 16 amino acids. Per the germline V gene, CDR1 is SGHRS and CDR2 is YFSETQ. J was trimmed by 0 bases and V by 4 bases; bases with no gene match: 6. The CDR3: CASSVGTSGASYEQYF. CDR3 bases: TGCGCCAGCAGCGTCGGGACTAGCGGAGCCTCCTACGAGCAGTACTTC.

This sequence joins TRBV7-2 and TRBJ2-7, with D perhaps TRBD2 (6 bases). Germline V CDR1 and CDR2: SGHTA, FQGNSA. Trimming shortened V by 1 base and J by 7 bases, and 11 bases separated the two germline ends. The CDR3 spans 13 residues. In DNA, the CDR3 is TGTGCCAGCAGCTTAGATAGTGGACTAGAGCAGTACTTC. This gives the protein CASSLDSGLEQYF.

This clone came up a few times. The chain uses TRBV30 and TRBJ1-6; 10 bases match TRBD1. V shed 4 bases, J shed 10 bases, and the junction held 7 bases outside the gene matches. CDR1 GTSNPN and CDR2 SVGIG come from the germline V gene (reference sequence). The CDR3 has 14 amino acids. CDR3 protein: CAWNSLTGGSPLHF. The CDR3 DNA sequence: TGTGCCTGGAATAGTCTGACAGGGGGCTCACCCCTCCACTTT.

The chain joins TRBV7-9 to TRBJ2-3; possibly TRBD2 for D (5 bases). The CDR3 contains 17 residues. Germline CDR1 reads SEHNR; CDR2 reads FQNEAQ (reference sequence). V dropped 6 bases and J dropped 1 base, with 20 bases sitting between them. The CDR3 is CASSSNTGFGGTDTQYF. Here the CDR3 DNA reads TGTGCCAGCAGTTCGAACACGGGATTTGGGGGCACAGATACGCAGTATTTT.

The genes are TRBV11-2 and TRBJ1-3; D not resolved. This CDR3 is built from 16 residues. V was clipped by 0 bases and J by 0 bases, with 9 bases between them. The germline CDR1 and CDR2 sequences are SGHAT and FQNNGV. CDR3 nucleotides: TGTGCCAGCAGCTTAGAGGCTACAGTCTCTGGAAACACCATATATTTT. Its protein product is CASSLEATVSGNTIYF.

CDR3 coding DNA: TGTGCCACCAGCAGCCCCCGACAGAGTCTGGACGAGCAGTACTTC. It is translated as CATSSPRQSLDEQYF. The chain recombines TRBV15 with TRBJ2-7; D is possibly TRBD1 (5 bases). The CDR3 extends over 15 amino acids. Between the trimmed V and J ends, which lost 3 bases and 5 bases, there was a span of 17 bases. Germline-derived CDR1 and CDR2 are LNHNV and YYDKDF (reference sequence).

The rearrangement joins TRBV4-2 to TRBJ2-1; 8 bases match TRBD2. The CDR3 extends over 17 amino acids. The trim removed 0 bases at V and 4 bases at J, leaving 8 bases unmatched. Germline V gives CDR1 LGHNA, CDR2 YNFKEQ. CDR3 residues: CASSQERAAGAYNEQFF. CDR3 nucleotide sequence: TGTGCCAGCAGCCAAGAGCGAGCAGCGGGGGCATACAATGAGCAGTTCTTC.

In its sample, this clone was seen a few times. The CDR3 nucleotides are TGTGCCAGCAGCTCCCGGGCAGGGGGAAACCTTGAAGCTTTCTTT. It is translated as CASSSRAGGNLEAFF. The V and J genes are TRBV7-9 and TRBJ1-1, with 7 bases that match TRBD1. In germline, CDR1 is SEHNR, CDR2 FQNEAQ (reference sequence). The length of the CDR3 is 15 residues. V was clipped by 4 bases and J by 7 bases; unmatched bases: 12.

In DNA, the CDR3 is TGTGCCAGTAGTTCCCTAGATAAGCCCCAGCATTTT. It specifies CASSSLDKPQHF. The V and J genes are TRBV19 and TRBJ1-5; D is undetermined. CDR1 and CDR2 from the germline V gene are LNHDA and SQIVND (reference sequence). The germline V and J ends were trimmed by 5 bases and 8 bases, with 10 bases remaining between them. The CDR3 has 12 residues.

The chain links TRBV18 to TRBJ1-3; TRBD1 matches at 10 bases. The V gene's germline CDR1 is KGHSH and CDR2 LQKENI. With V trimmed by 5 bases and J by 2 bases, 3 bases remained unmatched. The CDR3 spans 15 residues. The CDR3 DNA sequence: TGTGCCAGCTCAGCCGACAGGGGGCCTGGAAACACCATATATTTT. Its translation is CASSADRGPGNTIYF. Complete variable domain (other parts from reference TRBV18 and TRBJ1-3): NAGVMQNPRHLVRRRGQEARLRCSPMKGHSHVYWYRQLPEEGLKFMVYLQKENIIDESGMPKERFSAEFPKEGPSILRIQQVVRGDSAAYFCASSADRGPGNTIYFGEGSWLTVV.

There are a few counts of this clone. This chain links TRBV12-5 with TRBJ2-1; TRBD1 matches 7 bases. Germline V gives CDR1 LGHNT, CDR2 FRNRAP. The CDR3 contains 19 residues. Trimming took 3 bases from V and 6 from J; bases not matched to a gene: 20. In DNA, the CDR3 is TGTGCTAGTGGTTTAACCCAGCCGACAGAGGGGGCGCGAGGCAATGAGCAGTTCTTC. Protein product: CASGLTQPTEGARGNEQFF. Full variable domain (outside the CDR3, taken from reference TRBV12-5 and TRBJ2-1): DARVTQTPRHKVTEMGQEVTMRCQPILGHNTVFWYRQTMMQGLELLAYFRNRAPLDDSGMPKDRFSAEMPDATLATLKIQPSEPRDSAVYFCASGLTQPTEGARGNEQFFGPGTRLTVL.

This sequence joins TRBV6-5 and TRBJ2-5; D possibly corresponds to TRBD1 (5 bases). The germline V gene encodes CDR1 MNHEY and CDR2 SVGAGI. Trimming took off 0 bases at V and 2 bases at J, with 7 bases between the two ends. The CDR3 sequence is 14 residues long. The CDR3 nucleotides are TGTGCCAGCAGTTACTCTGGGGCACAAGAGACCCAGTACTTC. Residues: CASSYSGAQETQYF.

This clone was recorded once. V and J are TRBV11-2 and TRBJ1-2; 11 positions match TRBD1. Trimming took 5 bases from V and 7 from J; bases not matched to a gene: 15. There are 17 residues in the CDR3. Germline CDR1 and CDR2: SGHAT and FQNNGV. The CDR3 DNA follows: TGTGCCAGCAGCCCCTGGACAGGGGGCATATTTCTTGGTGGCTACACCTTC. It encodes CASSPWTGGIFLGGYTF.

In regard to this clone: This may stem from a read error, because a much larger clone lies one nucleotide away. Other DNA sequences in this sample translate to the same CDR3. CDR3 nucleotide sequence: TGTGCCAGCAGCTTAGGAGGTTCCTACGAGCAGTACTTC. It codes for CASSLGGSYEQYF. The rearrangement links TRBV11-3 to TRBJ2-7; no clear D. Germline loops: CDR1 SGHNT, CDR2 YENEEA. V was pared by 1 base and J by 1 base, with 5 bases between. The CDR3 spans 13 residues.

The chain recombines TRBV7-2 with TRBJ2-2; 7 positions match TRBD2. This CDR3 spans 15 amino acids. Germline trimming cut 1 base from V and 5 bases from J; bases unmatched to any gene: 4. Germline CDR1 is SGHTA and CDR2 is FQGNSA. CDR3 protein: CASSLVHGGTGELFF. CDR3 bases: TGTGCCAGCAGCTTAGTACACGGGGGGACCGGGGAGCTGTTTTTT.